Listed here are 19 T cell receptor beta chains from one sample, sequenced in a study of T cell changes during pregnancy in multiple sclerosis. TCRdb's table, derived via immunoSEQ multiplex PCR, lists solely in-frame clones and lacks some. The sample lists some 40,000 clones; roughly 92% were seen once. Sequenced: peripheral blood. These receptors all come from a female donor with multiple sclerosis, enrolled in a pregnancy study.

The rearrangement joins TRBV6-5 to TRBJ2-3; 11 bases agree with TRBD2. V was clipped by 5 bases and J by 10 bases; unmatched bases: 11. Germline CDR1 and CDR2: MNHEY and SVGAGI. CDR3 length equals 15 residues. The CDR3 is CASSNLAGGENAQYF. For the CDR3, the DNA is TGTGCCAGCAGTAACCTAGCGGGAGGTGAAAATGCGCAGTATTTT.

The rearrangement uses TRBV30 and TRBJ2-3, with D unresolved. CDR1 GTSNPN and CDR2 SVGIG come from the germline V gene (reference sequence). Trimming took off 4 bases at V and 5 bases at J, with 10 bases between the two ends. The length of the CDR3 is 12 residues. CDR3 in amino acids: CAWIPSGDTQYF. CDR3 sequence (DNA): TGTGCCTGGATCCCTAGTGGAGATACGCAGTATTTT.

This clone was seen only once. The chain links TRBV5-4 to TRBJ1-2; the D gene is possibly TRBD1 (6 bases). Germline CDR1 and CDR2: SGHNT and YYREEE (reference sequence). V was cut by 0 bases and J by 6 bases, with 6 bases left in between. There are 12 residues in the CDR3. CDR3 sequence (DNA): TGTGCCAGCAGCTTGGGACAGGATGGCTACACCTTC. Its translation: CASSLGQDGYTF.

The rearrangement uses TRBV6-5 and TRBJ1-1; 9 bases agree with TRBD1. The germline CDR1 and CDR2 sequences are MNHEY and SVGAGI. This CDR3 is 15 amino acids long. J gave up 0 bases and V 6 bases, and 5 bases lay outside the gene matches. Written as DNA, the CDR3 is TGTGCCAGCAGGGGACAGGGCATCATGAACACTGAAGCTTTCTTT. It yields the protein CASRGQGIMNTEAFF.

The V call is TRBV27, the J call TRBJ2-7; 8 nucleotides agree with TRBD2. The germline V gene encodes CDR1 MNHEY and CDR2 SMNVEV (reference sequence). The CDR3 is 14 residues long. Germline trimming cut 0 bases from V and 3 bases from J; bases unmatched to any gene: 1. CDR3 protein: CASSLSSGGYEQYF. In nucleotides, the CDR3 is TGTGCCAGCAGTTTATCCAGCGGGGGCTACGAGCAGTACTTC.

The chain links TRBV9 to TRBJ2-1, with TRBD1 matching over 8 bases. CDR3 size: 15 residues. The trim removed 4 bases at V and 1 base at J, leaving 4 bases unmatched. Germline assignment: CDR1 SGDLS and CDR2 YYNGEE. The CDR3, as DNA: TGTGCCAGCAGCCCCAGGGGGCAGTCCTACAATGAGCAGTTCTTC. Protein product: CASSPRGQSYNEQFF.

The genes are TRBV7-9 and TRBJ2-1; no clear D. This CDR3 is built from 12 residues. Looked up from germline, CDR1 is SEHNR and CDR2 is FQNEAQ (reference sequence). Trimming took off 6 bases at V and 9 bases at J, with 12 bases between the two ends. CDR3 loop: CASSSERVEQFF. The CDR3 DNA reads TGTGCCAGCAGTTCGGAGCGTGTTGAGCAGTTCTTC.

The V call is TRBV6-1, the J call TRBJ1-5, with a tentative D call TRBD1 (6 bases). Germline V gives CDR1 MNHNS, CDR2 SASEGT. CDR3 length: 17 amino acids. The germline V and J ends were trimmed by 4 bases and 5 bases, with 21 bases remaining between them. CDR3 DNA sequence: TGTGCCAGCAGTGGTCTTCGCGGGACACCCCTCCATCAGCCCCAGCATTTT. Translation gives CASSGLRGTPLHQPQHF.

The V gene is TRBV9, the J gene TRBJ2-3; TRBD2 matches at 9 bases. Germline lookup yields CDR1 SGDLS and CDR2 YYNGEE. With 6 bases clipped from V and 1 base from J, the junction kept 0 bases outside the gene matches. There are 13 residues in the CDR3. Here the CDR3 DNA reads TGTGCCAGCACTAGCGGGGGCACAGATACGCAGTATTTT. Protein product: CASTSGGTDTQYF.

This clone is a singleton in its sample. Here the CDR3 DNA reads TGCGCCAGCAGCGCCTCGCGGACGCGGGGGAATCAGCCCCAGCATTTT. Translation gives CASSASRTRGNQPQHF. J is TRBJ1-5 and V is TRBV4-1; tentatively, D is TRBD1 (5 bases). This CDR3 is 16 amino acids long. V shed 5 bases and J shed 4 bases, with 18 bases lying between them. Germline V gives CDR1 MGHRA, CDR2 YSYEKL.

This chain connects TRBV7-9 to TRBJ1-5; D is undetermined. CDR3 length equals 14 residues. Germline lookup yields CDR1 SEHNR and CDR2 FQNEAQ (reference sequence). The V end was cut by 3 bases, the J end by 5 bases, with 11 bases between. The CDR3: CASSLERADQPQHF. CDR3 coding DNA: TGTGCCAGCAGCTTGGAGAGGGCCGATCAGCCCCAGCATTTT.

This chain links TRBV7-2 with TRBJ2-7; tentatively, D is TRBD2 (7 bases). CDR1 is SGHTA and CDR2 is FQGNSA in the germline V gene. The CDR3 spans 19 residues. Trimming took 3 bases from V and 7 from J, leaving 31 bases between them. This CDR3 is CASSLIPGSRGGRPREQYF. The CDR3 DNA is TGTGCCAGCAGCTTGATCCCCGGTTCGAGGGGGGGACGACCCCGGGAGCAGTACTTC.

In regard to this clone: Relative to the germline gene, one junction end is altered; a read error may explain this. The rearrangement joins TRBV6-1 to TRBJ2-7, with a possible D match to TRBD2 (6 bases). The CDR3 contains 16 residues. CDR1 and CDR2 (germline): MNHNS, SASEGT. The DNA for the CDR3 is TGTGCCATCAGTGGGGGGATTTCCGATCGAGCCTACGAGCAGTACTTC. Residues: CAISGGISDRAYEQYF.

The sample holds one count of this clone. The chain joins TRBV5-8 to TRBJ1-4; 8 bases are shared with TRBD1. The germline CDR1 and CDR2 sequences are SGHTS and YDEGEE. The ends lost 7 bases at V and 5 bases at J; junction bases unmatched: 16. The CDR3 loop spans 17 amino acids. The CDR3 DNA reads as TGTGCCAGCGAGAGGGACAGGCGGATTGGCTCCAATGAAAAACTGTTTTTT. Its protein product is CASERDRRIGSNEKLFF.

The rearrangement uses TRBV21-1 and TRBJ2-1; whether TRBD2, the table's D call, matches the DNA was not checked. TRBV21-1 is annotated as a pseudogene. This CDR3 comprises 19 residues. The CDR3 nucleotides are TGTGCCAGCAGCAAAACAAGGACTAGCGGGAGTGCTCCCTACAATGAGCAGTTCTTC. Amino acids: CASSKTRTSGSAPYNEQFF.

The sample holds one count of this clone. The chain couples TRBV18 to TRBJ1-1; D is unresolved. V was shortened by 3 bases and J by 3 bases, with 14 bases between the two germline ends. Germline V gene data show CDR1 as KGHSH and CDR2 as LQKENI. The CDR3 has 15 amino acids. CDR3 sequence: CASSPTELGDTEAFF. Here the CDR3 DNA reads TGTGCCAGCTCACCGACTGAATTGGGAGACACTGAAGCTTTCTTT.

The sample holds one count of this clone. The gene calls are TRBV4-1 and TRBJ2-1; TRBD1 or TRBD2 may be the D gene (6 bases each). The germline V gene has CDR1 MGHRA and CDR2 YSYEKL. The CDR3 consists of 13 residues. V lost 7 bases, J lost 9 bases, and 16 bases lay in between. The CDR3 DNA reads TGCGCCAGCACCCCGGGGGCCGATACTGAGCAGTTCTTC. Protein: CASTPGADTEQFF.

The V and J genes are TRBV6-1 and TRBJ2-3, with 8 positions matching TRBD2. The J segment lost 3 bases and the V segment lost 4 bases, leaving 6 bases of the junction unmatched. Germline lookup yields CDR1 MNHNS and CDR2 SASEGT. The CDR3 length is 15 residues. CDR3 nucleotides: TGTGCCAGCAGTGCGTGGTTAGCGGGAACAGATACGCAGTATTTT. This codes for CASSAWLAGTDTQYF.

The V gene is TRBV19, the J gene TRBJ2-1; no firm D call. Deletions cut 1 base from V and 3 bases from J, with 4 bases between. CDR3 length: 13 amino acids. The germline V gene has CDR1 LNHDA and CDR2 SQIVND (reference sequence). In DNA, the CDR3 is TGTGCCAGTAGTATAGGGCTCTACAATGAGCAGTTCTTC. This gives the protein CASSIGLYNEQFF. Together with reference TRBV19 and TRBJ2-1, the CDR3 gives the full variable domain: DGGITQSPKYLFRKEGQNVTLSCEQNLNHDAMYWYRQDPGQGLRLIYYSQIVNDFQKGDIAEGYSVSREKKESFPLTVTSAQKNPTAFYLCASSIGLYNEQFFGPGTRLTVL.